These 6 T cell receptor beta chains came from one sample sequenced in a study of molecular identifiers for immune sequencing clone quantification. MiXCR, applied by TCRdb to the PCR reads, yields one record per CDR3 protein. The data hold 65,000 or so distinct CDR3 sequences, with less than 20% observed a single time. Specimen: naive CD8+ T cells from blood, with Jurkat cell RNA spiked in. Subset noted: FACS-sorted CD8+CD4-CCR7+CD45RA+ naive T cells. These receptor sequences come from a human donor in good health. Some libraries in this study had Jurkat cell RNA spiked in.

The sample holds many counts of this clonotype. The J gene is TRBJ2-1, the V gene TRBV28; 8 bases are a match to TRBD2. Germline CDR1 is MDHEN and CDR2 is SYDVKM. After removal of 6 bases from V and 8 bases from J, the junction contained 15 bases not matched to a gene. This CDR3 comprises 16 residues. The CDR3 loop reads CASRVGSLAGSHEQFF. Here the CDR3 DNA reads TGTGCCAGCAGAGTCGGGTCTCTAGCGGGTAGCCATGAGCAGTTCTTC. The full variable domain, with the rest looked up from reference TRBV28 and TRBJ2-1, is DVKVTQSSRYLVKRTGEKVFLECVQDMDHENMFWYRQDPGLGLRLIYFSYDVKMKEKGDIPEGYSVSREKKERFSLILESASTNQTSMYLCASRVGSLAGSHEQFFGPGTRLTVL.

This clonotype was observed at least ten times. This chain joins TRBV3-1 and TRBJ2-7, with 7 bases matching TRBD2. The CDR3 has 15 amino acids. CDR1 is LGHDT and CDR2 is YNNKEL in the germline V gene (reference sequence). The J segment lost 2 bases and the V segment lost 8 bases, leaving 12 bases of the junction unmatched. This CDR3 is CASAQVGEGAYEQYF. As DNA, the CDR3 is TGTGCCAGCGCACAGGTCGGGGAGGGCGCCTACGAGCAGTACTTC.

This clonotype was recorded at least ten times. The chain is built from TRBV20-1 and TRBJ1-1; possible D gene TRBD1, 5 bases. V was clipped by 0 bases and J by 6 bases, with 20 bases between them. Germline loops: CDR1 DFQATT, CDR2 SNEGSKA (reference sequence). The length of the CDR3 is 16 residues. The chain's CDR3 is CSARDIQGGWIAEAFF. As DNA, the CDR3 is TGCAGTGCTAGAGATATCCAGGGAGGATGGATCGCTGAAGCTTTCTTT.

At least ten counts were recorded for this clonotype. The CDR3, as DNA: TGCAGTGCCCCGGACCCGGACAGGGGGGACACCGGGGAGCTGTTTTTT. As protein: CSAPDPDRGDTGELFF. The chain links TRBV20-1 to TRBJ2-2; 10 positions match TRBD1. Germline V CDR1 and CDR2: DFQATT, SNEGSKA (reference sequence). The CDR3 consists of 16 residues. V shed 6 bases and J 3 bases; nucleotides not matched to a gene: 10.

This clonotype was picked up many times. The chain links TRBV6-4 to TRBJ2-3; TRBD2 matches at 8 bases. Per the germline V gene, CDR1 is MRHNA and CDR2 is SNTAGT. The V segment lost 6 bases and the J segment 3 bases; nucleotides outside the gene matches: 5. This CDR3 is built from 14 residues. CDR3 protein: CASSGAGGTDTQYF. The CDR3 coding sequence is TGTGCCAGCAGCGGGGCGGGAGGAACAGATACGCAGTATTTT.

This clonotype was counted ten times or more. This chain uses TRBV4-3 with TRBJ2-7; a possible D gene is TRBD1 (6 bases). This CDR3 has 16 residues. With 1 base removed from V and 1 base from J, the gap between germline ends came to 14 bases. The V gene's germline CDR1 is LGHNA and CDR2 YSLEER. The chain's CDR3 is CASSQGHRDMSYEQYF. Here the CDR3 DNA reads TGCGCCAGCAGCCAAGGCCACCGGGACATGTCCTACGAGCAGTACTTC.